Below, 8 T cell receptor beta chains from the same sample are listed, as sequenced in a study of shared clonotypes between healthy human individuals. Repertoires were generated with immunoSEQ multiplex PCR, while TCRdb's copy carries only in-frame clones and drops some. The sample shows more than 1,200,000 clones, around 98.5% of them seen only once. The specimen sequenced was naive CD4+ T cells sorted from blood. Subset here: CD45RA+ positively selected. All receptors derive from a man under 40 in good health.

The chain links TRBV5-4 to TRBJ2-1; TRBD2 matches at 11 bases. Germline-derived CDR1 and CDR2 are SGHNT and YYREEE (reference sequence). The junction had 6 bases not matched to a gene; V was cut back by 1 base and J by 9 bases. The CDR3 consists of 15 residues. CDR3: CASSLTSGSSAEQFF. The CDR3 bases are TGTGCCAGCAGCTTGACTAGCGGGAGTTCTGCTGAGCAGTTCTTC. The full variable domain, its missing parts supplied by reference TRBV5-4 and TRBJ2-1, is ETGVTQSPTHLIKTRGQQVTLRCSSQSGHNTVSWYQQALGQGPQFIFQYYREEENGRGNFPPRFSGLQFPNYSSELNVNALELDDSALYLCASSLTSGSSAEQFFGPGTRLTVL.

The DNA for the CDR3 is TGTGCCAGCAGTTTATATGGGACTAGCGCATCCTACGAGCAGTACTTC. This sequence encodes CASSLYGTSASYEQYF. The V gene is TRBV27, the J gene TRBJ2-7, with 10 bases matching TRBD2. CDR1 MNHEY and CDR2 SMNVEV come from the germline V gene (reference sequence). J was trimmed by 1 base and V by 1 base; bases with no gene match: 4. CDR3 length equals 16 residues.

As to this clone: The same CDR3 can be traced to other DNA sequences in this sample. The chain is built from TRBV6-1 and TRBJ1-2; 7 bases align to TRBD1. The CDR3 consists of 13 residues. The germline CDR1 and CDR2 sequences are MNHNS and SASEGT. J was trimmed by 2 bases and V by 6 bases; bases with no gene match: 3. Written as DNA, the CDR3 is TGTGCCAGCAGCGAGGGACAGAACTATGGCTACACCTTC. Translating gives CASSEGQNYGYTF.

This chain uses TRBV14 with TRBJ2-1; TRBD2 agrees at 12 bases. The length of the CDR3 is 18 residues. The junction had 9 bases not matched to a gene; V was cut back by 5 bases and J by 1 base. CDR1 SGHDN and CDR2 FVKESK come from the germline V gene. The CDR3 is CASSTYPSGRASYNEQFF. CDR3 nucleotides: TGTGCCAGCAGCACGTACCCTAGCGGGAGGGCGTCCTACAATGAGCAGTTCTTC. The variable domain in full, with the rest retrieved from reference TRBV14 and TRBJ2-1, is EAGVTQFPSHSVIEKGQTVTLRCDPISGHDNLYWYRRVMGKEIKFLLHFVKESKQDESGMPNNRFLAERTGGTYSTLKVQPAELEDSGVYFCASSTYPSGRASYNEQFFGPGTRLTVL.

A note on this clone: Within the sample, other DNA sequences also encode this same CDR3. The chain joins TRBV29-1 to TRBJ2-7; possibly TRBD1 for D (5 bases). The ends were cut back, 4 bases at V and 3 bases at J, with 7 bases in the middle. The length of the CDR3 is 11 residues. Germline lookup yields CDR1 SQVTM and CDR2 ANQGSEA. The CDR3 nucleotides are TGCAGCGTTGGGGGCCACTACGAGCAGTACTTC. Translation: CSVGGHYEQYF.

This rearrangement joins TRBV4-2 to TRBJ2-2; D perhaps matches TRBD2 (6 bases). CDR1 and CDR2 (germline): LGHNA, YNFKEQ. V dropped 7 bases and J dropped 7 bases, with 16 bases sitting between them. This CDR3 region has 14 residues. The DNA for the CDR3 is TGTGCCAGCACCCCTAGACTAGTTGGCGGGGAGCTGTTTTTT. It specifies CASTPRLVGGELFF.

CDR3: CASSYMRDSNQPQHF. In nucleotides, the CDR3 is TGTGCCAGCAGTTACATGCGAGATAGCAATCAGCCCCAGCATTTT. The chain has TRBV6-5 and TRBJ1-5; no clear D. Trimming left V 2 bases short and J 0 bases short, with 8 bases between. The germline V gene encodes CDR1 MNHEY and CDR2 SVGAGI. This CDR3 is 15 amino acids long.

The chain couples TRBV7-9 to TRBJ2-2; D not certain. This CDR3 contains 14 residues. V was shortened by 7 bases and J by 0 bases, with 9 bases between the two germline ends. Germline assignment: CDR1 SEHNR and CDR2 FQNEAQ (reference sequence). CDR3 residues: CASTTVPNTGELFF. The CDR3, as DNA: TGTGCCAGCACGACCGTACCGAACACCGGGGAGCTGTTTTTT. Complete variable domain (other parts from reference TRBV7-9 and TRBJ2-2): DTGVSQNPRHKITKRGQNVTFRCDPISEHNRLYWYRQTLGQGPEFLTYFQNEAQLEKSRLLSDRFSAERPKGSFSTLEIQRTEQGDSAMYLCASTTVPNTGELFFGEGSRLTVL.